Listed below are T cell receptor beta chains from one sample, sequenced in a study of neoadjuvant anti-PD-1 for oral cavity cancer. Using immunoSEQ multiplex PCR, the repertoire was profiled, and TCRdb retains in-frame clones only, with some absent. The data contain approximately 7,200 clones, roughly 45% of them singletons. Sequenced material: tumor tissue, taken before nivolumab (anti-PD-1) treatment. These receptors all stem from a person between 40 and 85 years old with oral cavity squamous cell carcinoma. Both conserved end residues are part of each CDR3. The D gene is left open where the match is weak. Not all rows give a size; the values are once, few, many and, for expanded clones, a class.

>.|TRBD2|TRBV4-2|TRBJ2-2
CASSQESLAGGHGELFF
TGTGCCAGCAGCCAAGAAAGCCTAGCGGGGGGGCACGGGGAGCTGTTTTTT
>.|.|TRBV6-1|TRBJ1-2
CASSEARGDTYGYTF
TGTGCCAGCAGTGAGGCCAGGGGCGATACCTATGGCTACACCTTC
>few|.|TRBV15|TRBJ2-5
CATSRDFEETQYF
TGTGCCACCAGCAGAGATTTCGAAGAGACCCAGTACTTC
>.|.|TRBV27|TRBJ1-2
CASATGLQAGYTF
TGTGCCAGCGCCACAGGGTTACAGGCTGGCTACACCTTC
>few|.|TRBV14|TRBJ2-7
CASSQDLVHEQYF
TGTGCCAGCAGCCAAGATTTAGTGCACGAGCAGTACTTC
>.|TRBD2|TRBV9|TRBJ2-3
CASSVGLAGGRSTDTQYF
TGTGCCAGCAGCGTAGGACTAGCGGGGGGCCGAAGCACAGATACGCAGTATTTT
>.|TRBD1|TRBV28|TRBJ1-5
CASSPQGPVSNQPQHF
TGTGCCAGCAGTCCACAGGGGCCCGTCAGCAATCAGCCCCAGCATTTT
>.|.|TRBV7-2|TRBJ2-2
CASNADVVSTGELFF
TGTGCCAGCAACGCGGACGTCGTTAGCACCGGGGAGCTGTTTTTT
>few|.|TRBV27|TRBJ1-6
CASSLTGTYNSPLHF
TGTGCCAGCAGTTTGACGGGCACTTATAATTCACCCCTCCACTTT
>.|.|TRBV6-6|TRBJ2-1
CASSPPPEGQFF
TGTGCCAGCAGTCCACCACCGGAAGGGCAGTTCTTC
>.|TRBD1|TRBV28|TRBJ1-6
CASKKTGGEVPPLHF
TGTGCCAGCAAAAAGACAGGGGGCGAAGTACCGCCCCTCCACTTT
>.|.|TRBV19|TRBJ1-5
CASSISRLYSNQPQHF
TGTGCCAGTAGTATAAGCAGACTTTATAGCAATCAGCCCCAGCATTTT
>.|TRBD2|TRBV6-1|TRBJ2-1
CASSELAGGYNEQFF
TGTGCCAGCAGTGAACTAGCGGGGGGGTACAATGAGCAGTTCTTC
>few|.|TRBV7-9|TRBJ1-2
CASSDGTTPNYGYTF
TGTGCCAGCAGCGATGGGACTACCCCTAACTATGGCTACACCTTC
>few|.|TRBV7-9|TRBJ1-2
CASSLAPASDGYTF
TGTGCCAGCAGCTTAGCCCCAGCCTCAGATGGCTACACCTTC
>.|TRBD2|TRBV19|TRBJ2-1
CASRRTGGPSLYNEQFF
TGTGCCAGTAGGAGAACGGGGGGACCTTCTCTATACAATGAGCAGTTCTTC
>.|.|TRBV29-1|TRBJ1-1
CSVVLQERGNTEAFF
TGCAGCGTTGTTCTACAGGAGCGGGGGAACACTGAAGCTTTCTTT